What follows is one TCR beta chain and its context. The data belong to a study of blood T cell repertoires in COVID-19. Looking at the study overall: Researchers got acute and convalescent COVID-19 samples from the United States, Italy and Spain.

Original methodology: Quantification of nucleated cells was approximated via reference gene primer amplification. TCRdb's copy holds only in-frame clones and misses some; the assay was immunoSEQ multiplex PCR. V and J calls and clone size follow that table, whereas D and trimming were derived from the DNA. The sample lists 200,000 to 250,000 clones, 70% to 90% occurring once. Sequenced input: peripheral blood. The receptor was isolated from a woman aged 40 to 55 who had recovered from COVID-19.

CDR3 bases: TGTGCCAGCTCACGGGACAGGGCTGGAAACACCATATATTTT. Translating gives CASSRDRAGNTIYF. The V call is TRBV18, the J call TRBJ1-3; 9 nucleotides line up with TRBD1. The V segment lost 4 bases and the J segment 2 bases; nucleotides outside the gene matches: 0. The CDR3 contains 14 residues. Germline V gives CDR1 KGHSH, CDR2 LQKENI.